A selection of T cell receptor beta chains follows, all from one sample in a study of control samples from healthy donors and cancer patients. Some clones are missing from TCRdb's copy, which holds only in-frame ones; the method was immunoSEQ multiplex PCR. The sample records about 52,000 clones, around 95% being singletons. Material: blood. The receptors derive from a man aged 30-40 years in good health. The CDR3 runs from the conserved cysteine through the conserved F or W. Each record gives: J gene, D gene, V gene, clone size, CDR3 length, CDR3 protein, CDR3 DNA. A D gene is named only where the DNA matches it firmly. Size is stated for part of the rows, as once, few or many counts, or as a class when the clone is expanded.

TRBJ1-1 | NA | TRBV4-1 | NA | 14 | CASSPAGLNTEAFF | TGCGCCAGCAGCCCGGCAGGCCTGAACACTGAAGCTTTCTTT
TRBJ1-3 | NA | TRBV7-9 | NA | 13 | CAPADLTGATIYF | TGTGCACCAGCTGACCTGACCGGGGCCACCATATATTTT
TRBJ2-2 | TRBD2 | TRBV6-4 | few | 15 | CASSGTSGNTGELFF | TGTGCCAGCAGTGGGACTAGCGGGAACACCGGGGAGCTGTTTTTT
TRBJ2-1 | NA | TRBV7-9 | once | 12 | CASSGVVGEQFF | TGTGCCAGCAGCGGAGTGGTTGGTGAGCAGTTCTTC
TRBJ2-4 | TRBD1 | TRBV6-4 | NA | 14 | CASVDRGAKNIQYF | TGTGCCAGTGTCGACAGGGGGGCCAAAAACATTCAGTACTTC
TRBJ1-2 | TRBD1 | TRBV28 | NA | 15 | CASRSGTGSSYGYTF | TGTGCCAGCAGGTCCGGGACAGGGAGCAGCTATGGCTACACCTTC
TRBJ2-7 | TRBD1 | TRBV7-9 | NA | 15 | CASSLGQGAVVEQYF | TGTGCCAGCAGCTTGGGACAGGGGGCGGTGGTTGAGCAGTACTTC
TRBJ1-4 | NA | TRBV2 | NA | 13 | CASRTDSNEKLFF | TGTGCCAGCAGAACTGATTCTAATGAAAAACTGTTTTTT
TRBJ2-7 | NA | TRBV30 | NA | 14 | CAWSGGLNPDEQYF | TGTGCCTGGAGTGGCGGTCTAAACCCCGACGAGCAGTACTTC
TRBJ1-5 | TRBD1 | TRBV4-1 | few | 15 | CASSQGDSQGQPQHF | TGCGCCAGCAGCCAAGGGGACAGCCAAGGGCAGCCCCAGCATTTT
TRBJ2-2 | NA | TRBV4-1 | NA | 16 | CASSQVSGANTGELFF | TGCGCCAGCAGCCAAGTTTCCGGGGCGAACACCGGGGAGCTGTTTTTT
TRBJ1-1 | NA | TRBV7-5 | NA | 15 | CAGGPDRVPSTEAFF | TGTGCCGGAGGACCAGACAGGGTTCCTTCCACTGAAGCTTTCTTT
TRBJ2-5 | NA | TRBV28 | NA | 15 | CASRPGHEIAETQYF | TGTGCCAGCAGACCGGGACACGAAATCGCTGAGACCCAGTACTTC
TRBJ2-2 | NA | TRBV12-3/TRBV12-4 | NA | 12 | CASSFHLGELFF | TGTGCCAGCAGTTTCCATCTCGGGGAGCTGTTTTTT
TRBJ2-1 | TRBD2 | TRBV11-3 | NA | 15 | CASSRAGEGVNEQFF | TGTGCCAGCTCCAGAGCCGGGGAGGGCGTAAATGAGCAGTTCTTC